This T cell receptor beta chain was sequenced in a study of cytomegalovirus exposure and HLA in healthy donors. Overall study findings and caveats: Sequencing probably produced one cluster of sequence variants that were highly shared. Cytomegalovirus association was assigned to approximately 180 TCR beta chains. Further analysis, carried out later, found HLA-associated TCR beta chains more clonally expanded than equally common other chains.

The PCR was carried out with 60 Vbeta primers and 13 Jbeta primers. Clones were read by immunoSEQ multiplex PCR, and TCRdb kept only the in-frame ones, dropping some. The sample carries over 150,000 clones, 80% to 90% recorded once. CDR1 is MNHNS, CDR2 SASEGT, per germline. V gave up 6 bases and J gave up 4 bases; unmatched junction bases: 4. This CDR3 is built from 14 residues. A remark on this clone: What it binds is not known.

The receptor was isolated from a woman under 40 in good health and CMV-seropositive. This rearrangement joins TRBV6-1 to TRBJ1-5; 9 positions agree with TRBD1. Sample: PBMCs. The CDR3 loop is CASREGQGNQPQHF. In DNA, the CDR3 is TGTGCCAGCAGGGAGGGACAGGGTAATCAGCCCCAGCATTTT.